This T cell receptor beta chain was sequenced during a study of OX40 agonist ivuxolimab in advanced cancers. The wider study: Enrolled patients in dose escalation had cancers that were hepatocellular carcinoma, melanoma, renal cell or head and neck cancer.

Cycle 7 day 1, cycle 4 day 1, and baseline were the timepoints at which blood was sampled. Trimming pared 0 bases from V and 1 base from J, leaving 8 bases between. The CDR3 extends over 15 amino acids. The V gene's germline CDR1 is MNHEY and CDR2 SMNVEV (reference sequence). Sequenced by immunoSEQ multiplex PCR; TCRdb stores in-frame clones only, minus some. The data hold 70,000 to 75,000 clones, with 86% observed a single time. Overall study findings and caveats: Expanded peripheral T cell antigen specificity was not determined.

To note about this clone: As yet, its antigen is unknown.

The sequence came from an adult with an advanced solid tumor such as melanoma, head and neck, liver or kidney cancer. Sequenced here: CD4+ or CD8+ T cells sorted from blood, sampled in a trial of the OX40 agonist ivuxolimab. The genes are TRBV27 and TRBJ2-3; D unclear. This CDR3 reads CASSLSARGTDTQYF. The CDR3 DNA sequence: TGTGCCAGCAGTTTATCGGCTAGGGGCACAGATACGCAGTATTTT.